Listed below are T cell receptor beta chains from one sample, sequenced in a study of blood T cell repertoires in COVID-19. Repertoires were generated with immunoSEQ multiplex PCR, while TCRdb's copy carries only in-frame clones and drops some. The sample comprises roughly 360,000 clones, approximately 90% of which are singletons, and approximately 0.96% rests with the top ten. The sequencing sample was made of PBMCs or T cells enriched from blood (not recorded which). The receptors were gathered from a woman aged 25-40 years with acute COVID-19. The CDR3 runs from the conserved cysteine through the conserved F or W. The D gene is left open where the match is weak. Clone sizes are given selectively: once, few, many, or a class where the clone is expanded.

TRBV3-1/TRBV3-2	-	TRBD2	TRBJ2-7	CASSQNPGLAGKREQYF	TGTGCCAGCAGCCAAAATCCGGGACTAGCGGGGAAACGCGAGCAGTACTTC
TRBV2	-	-	TRBJ2-6	CASSARSSGANVLTF	TGTGCCAGCAGTGCACGTAGCTCTGGGGCCAACGTCCTGACTTTC
TRBV2	-	-	TRBJ1-2	CASSPLQDLNYGYTF	TGTGCCAGCAGCCCCCTACAGGACCTGAACTATGGCTACACCTTC
TRBV5-1	once	TRBD2	TRBJ2-2	CASRPTSGGRTGELFF	TGCGCCAGCAGGCCTACTAGCGGGGGGCGTACCGGGGAGCTGTTTTTT
TRBV19	-	TRBD1	TRBJ1-2	CASSIVGQGYYGYTF	TGTGCCAGTAGTATCGTAGGACAGGGCTACTATGGCTACACCTTC
TRBV7-3	-	TRBD1	TRBJ1-1	CASSFRTGLGLKAFF	TGTGCCAGCAGCTTCCGGACAGGGTTGGGACTAAAAGCTTTCTTT
TRBV11-2	-	-	TRBJ2-3	CASSLGFGGRVDTQYF	TGTGCCAGCAGCTTAGGTTTCGGGGGGCGGGTGGATACGCAGTATTTT
TRBV27	-	-	TRBJ1-2	CASSYASRAGYTF	TGTGCCAGCAGTTACGCTAGCCGGGCTGGCTACACCTTC
TRBV2	-	-	TRBJ2-3	CASSGQPTSTDTQYF	TGTGCCAGTAGTGGACAGCCTACTAGCACAGATACGCAGTATTTT
TRBV7-2	-	-	TRBJ1-1	CASSLDKTTRAFF	TGTGCCAGCAGCTTAGACAAGACCACGAGGGCTTTCTTT
TRBV6-6	-	-	TRBJ2-2	CASSSSNTGELFF	TGTGCCAGCAGTTCTTCTAACACCGGGGAGCTGTTTTTT
TRBV4-1	-	TRBD1	TRBJ2-7	CASSQGGDRGPYEQYF	TGCGCCAGCAGCCAAGGAGGGGACAGGGGGCCTTACGAGCAGTACTTC
TRBV3-1/TRBV3-2	-	TRBD1	TRBJ1-4	CASSQGTGGTNEKLFF	TGTGCCAGCAGCCAGGGAACAGGGGGGACTAATGAAAAACTGTTTTTT
TRBV30	-	-	TRBJ2-6	CAWNQGSGANVLTF	TGTGCCTGGAACCAGGGAAGTGGGGCCAACGTCCTGACTTTC
TRBV5-6	-	-	TRBJ1-2	CASSYSGGPFYGYTF	TGTGCCAGCAGCTACTCGGGGGGCCCCTTCTATGGCTACACCTTC
TRBV7-9	-	-	TRBJ2-2	CASSLSGNTGELFF	TGTGCCAGCAGCTTATCGGGGAACACCGGGGAGCTGTTTTTT
TRBV6-5	-	-	TRBJ1-6	CASRPRGNSPLHF	TGTGCCAGCAGGCCCAGGGGCAATTCACCCCTCCACTTT
TRBV6-5	-	-	TRBJ2-5	CASTRGSSETQYF	TGTGCCAGCACAAGAGGCTCTTCCGAGACCCAGTACTTC
TRBV19	-	-	TRBJ1-6	CASTISPDSGYSPLHF	TGTGCCAGTACCATCTCCCCGGACAGCGGTTATTCACCCCTCCACTTT
TRBV3-1/TRBV3-2	-	-	TRBJ2-2	CASSRRDTGELFF	TGTGCCAGCAGCCGCCGGGACACCGGGGAGCTGTTTTTT
TRBV7-2	-	-	TRBJ1-1	CASSFSRNTEAFF	TGTGCCAGCAGCTTTTCTAGGAACACTGAAGCTTTCTTT
TRBV6-2/TRBV6-3	-	TRBD2	TRBJ2-1	CASSYTRTSGVFDEQFF	TGTGCCAGCAGTTACACCAGGACTAGCGGGGTTTTCGATGAGCAGTTCTTC
TRBV2	-	-	TRBJ1-2	CATPLQGDYGYTF	TGTGCCACTCCCTTACAGGGCGACTATGGCTACACCTTC
TRBV27	-	-	TRBJ1-5	CASSETRQPQHF	TGTGCCAGCAGTGAAACTCGGCAGCCCCAGCATTTT
TRBV2	-	-	TRBJ2-7	CASSAVGETSSYEQYF	TGTGCCAGCAGCGCCGTTGGGGAGACCAGCTCCTACGAGCAGTACTTC
TRBV24-1	-	TRBD1	TRBJ2-2	CATSEGQGYGTGELFF	TGTGCCACCAGTGAAGGACAGGGTTACGGCACCGGGGAGCTGTTTTTT
TRBV4-1	-	TRBD2	TRBJ2-7	CASSQGYGGDYEQYF	TGCGCCAGCAGCCAAGGGTACGGGGGGGATTACGAGCAGTACTTC
TRBV28	-	TRBD1	TRBJ1-2	CASSPQGVYGYTF	TGTGCCAGCAGTCCTCAGGGGGTATATGGCTACACCTTC
TRBV7-8	-	-	TRBJ1-6	CASSFQAGGNSPLHF	TGTGCCAGCAGCTTTCAGGCGGGCGGGAATTCACCCCTCCACTTT
TRBV7-2	-	-	TRBJ2-7	CASSFGWGLEQYF	TGTGCCAGCAGCTTTGGCTGGGGACTCGAGCAGTACTTC
TRBV12-5	-	-	TRBJ1-5	CASGLWGVSNQPQHF	TGTGCTAGTGGTTTGTGGGGGGTGAGCAATCAGCCCCAGCATTTT
TRBV21-1	-	-	TRBJ2-2	CASTQCRQTNTGELFF	TGTGCCAGCACCCAATGTAGACAGACGAACACCGGGGAGCTGTTTTTT
TRBV20-1	-	-	TRBJ1-1	CSASHPETPNTEAFF	TGCAGTGCTAGTCATCCTGAGACACCGAACACTGAAGCTTTCTTT
TRBV7-2	-	-	TRBJ2-5	CASSFNRETQYF	TGTGCCAGCAGCTTTAATAGAGAGACCCAGTACTTC
TRBV30	-	TRBD1	TRBJ2-3	CAWSRGQTDTQYF	TGTGCCTGGAGTAGGGGACAGACAGATACGCAGTATTTT
TRBV3-1/TRBV3-2	once	TRBD1	TRBJ2-2	CASSHTTGYSTGELFF	TGTGCCAGCAGCCATACGACAGGGTATAGTACCGGGGAGCTGTTTTTT